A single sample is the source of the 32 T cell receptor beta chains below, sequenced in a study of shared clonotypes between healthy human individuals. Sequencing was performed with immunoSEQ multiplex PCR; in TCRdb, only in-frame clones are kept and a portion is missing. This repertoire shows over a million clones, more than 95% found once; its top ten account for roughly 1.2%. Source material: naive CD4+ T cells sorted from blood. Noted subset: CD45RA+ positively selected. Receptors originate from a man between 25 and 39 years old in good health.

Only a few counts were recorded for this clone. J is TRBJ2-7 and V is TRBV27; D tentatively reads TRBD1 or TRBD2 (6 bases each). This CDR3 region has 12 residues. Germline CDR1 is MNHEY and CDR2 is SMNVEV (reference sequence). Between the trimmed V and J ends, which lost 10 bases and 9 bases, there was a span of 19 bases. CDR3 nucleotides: TGTGCCACCACGACAATGGGGGGCGTGCAGTACTTC. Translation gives CATTTMGGVQYF.

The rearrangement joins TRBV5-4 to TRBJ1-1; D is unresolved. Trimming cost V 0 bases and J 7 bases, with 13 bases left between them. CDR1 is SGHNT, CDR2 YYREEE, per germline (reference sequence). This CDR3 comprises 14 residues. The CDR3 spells CASSLAGPGGEAFF. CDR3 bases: TGTGCCAGCAGCTTGGCCGGACCGGGCGGTGAAGCTTTCTTT.

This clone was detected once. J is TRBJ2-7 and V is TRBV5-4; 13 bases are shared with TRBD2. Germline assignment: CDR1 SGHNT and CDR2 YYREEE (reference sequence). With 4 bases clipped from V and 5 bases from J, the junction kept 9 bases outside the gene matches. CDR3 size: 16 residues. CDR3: CASSPYTSGRAHEQYF. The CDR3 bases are TGTGCCAGCAGCCCCTACACTAGCGGGAGGGCCCACGAGCAGTACTTC.

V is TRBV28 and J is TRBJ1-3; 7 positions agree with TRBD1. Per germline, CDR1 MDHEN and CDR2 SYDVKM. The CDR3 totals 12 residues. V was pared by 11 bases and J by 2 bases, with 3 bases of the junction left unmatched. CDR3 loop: CAVQGPGNTIYF. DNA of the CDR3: TGTGCCGTACAGGGGCCTGGAAACACCATATATTTT.

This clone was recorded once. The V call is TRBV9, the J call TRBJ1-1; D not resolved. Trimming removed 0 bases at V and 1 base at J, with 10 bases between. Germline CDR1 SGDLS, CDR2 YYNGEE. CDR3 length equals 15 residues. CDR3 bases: TGTGCCAGCAGCGTAGCCGCCTCATGGAACACTGAAGCTTTCTTT. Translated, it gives CASSVAASWNTEAFF.

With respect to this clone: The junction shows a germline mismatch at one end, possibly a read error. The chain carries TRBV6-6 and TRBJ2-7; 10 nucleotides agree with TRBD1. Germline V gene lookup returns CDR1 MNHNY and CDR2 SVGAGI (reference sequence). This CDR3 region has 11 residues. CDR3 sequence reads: CASSYSGQGWF. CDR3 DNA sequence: TGTGCCAGCAGTTACTCGGGACAGGGGTGGTTC.

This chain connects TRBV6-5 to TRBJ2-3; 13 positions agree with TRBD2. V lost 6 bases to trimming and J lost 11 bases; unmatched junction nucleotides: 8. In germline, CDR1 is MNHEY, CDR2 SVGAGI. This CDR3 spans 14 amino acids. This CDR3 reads CASRLGLAGVMQYF. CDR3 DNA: TGTGCCAGCAGGCTAGGACTAGCGGGAGTAATGCAGTATTTT.

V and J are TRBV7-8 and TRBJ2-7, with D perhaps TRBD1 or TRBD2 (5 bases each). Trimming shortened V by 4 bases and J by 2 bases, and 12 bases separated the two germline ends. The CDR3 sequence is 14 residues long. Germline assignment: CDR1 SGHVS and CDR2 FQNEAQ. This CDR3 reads CASSWGTVAYEQYF. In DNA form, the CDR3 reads TGTGCCAGCAGCTGGGGGACCGTCGCCTACGAGCAGTACTTC.

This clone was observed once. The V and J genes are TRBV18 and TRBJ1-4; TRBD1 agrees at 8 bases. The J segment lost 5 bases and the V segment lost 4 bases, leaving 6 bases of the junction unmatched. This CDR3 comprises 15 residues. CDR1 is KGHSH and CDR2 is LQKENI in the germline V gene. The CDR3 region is CASSLHRGLNEKLFF. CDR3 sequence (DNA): TGTGCCAGCTCACTGCACAGGGGGTTAAATGAAAAACTGTTTTTT.

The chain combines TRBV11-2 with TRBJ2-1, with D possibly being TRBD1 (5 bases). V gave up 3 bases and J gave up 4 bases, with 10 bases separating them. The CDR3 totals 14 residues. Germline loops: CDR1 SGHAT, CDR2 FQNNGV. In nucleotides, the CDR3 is TGTGCCAGCAGCTTGAACAGGCTGTACAATGAGCAGTTCTTC. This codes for CASSLNRLYNEQFF. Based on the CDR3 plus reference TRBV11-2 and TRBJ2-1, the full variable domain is EAGVAQSPRYKIIEKRQSVAFWCNPISGHATLYWYQQILGQGPKLLIQFQNNGVVDDSQLPKDRFSAERLKGVDSTLKIQPAKLEDSAVYLCASSLNRLYNEQFFGPGTRLTVL.

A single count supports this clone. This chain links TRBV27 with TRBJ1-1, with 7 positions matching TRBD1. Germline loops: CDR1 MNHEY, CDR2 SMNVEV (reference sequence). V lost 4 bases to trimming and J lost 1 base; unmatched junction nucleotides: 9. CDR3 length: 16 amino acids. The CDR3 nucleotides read TGTGCCAGCAGTTCCTACAGGGGAGCAGGGAACACTGAAGCTTTCTTT. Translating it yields CASSSYRGAGNTEAFF.

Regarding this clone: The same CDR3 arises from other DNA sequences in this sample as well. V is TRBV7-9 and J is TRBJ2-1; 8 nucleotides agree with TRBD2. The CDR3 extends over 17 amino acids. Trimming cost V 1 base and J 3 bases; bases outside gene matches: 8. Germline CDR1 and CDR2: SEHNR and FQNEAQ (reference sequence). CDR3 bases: TGTGCCAGCAGCTTAGGGGGTCTAGCGGGCCTCTACAATGAGCAGTTCTTC. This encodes CASSLGGLAGLYNEQFF.

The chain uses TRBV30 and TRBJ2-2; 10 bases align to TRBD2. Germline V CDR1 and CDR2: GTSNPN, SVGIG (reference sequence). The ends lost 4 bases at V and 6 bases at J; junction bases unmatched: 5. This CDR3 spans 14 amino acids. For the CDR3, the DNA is TGTGCCTGGACTAGCGGGAGATGGTCCGGGGAGCTGTTTTTT. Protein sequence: CAWTSGRWSGELFF. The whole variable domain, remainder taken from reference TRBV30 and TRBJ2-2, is SQTIHQWPATLVQPVGSPLSLECTVEGTSNPNLYWYRQAAGRGLQLLFYSVGIGQISSEVPQNLSASRPQDRQFILSSKKLLLSDSGFYLCAWTSGRWSGELFFGEGSRLTVL.

Written as DNA, the CDR3 is TGCGCCAGCCGGCCGGGACTAGCGGGAGGCATTGGCACAGATACGCAGTATTTT. Its translation is CASRPGLAGGIGTDTQYF. V and J are TRBV5-1 and TRBJ2-3; 15 positions match TRBD2. CDR3 length: 18 amino acids. The junction had 10 bases not matched to a gene; V was cut back by 7 bases and J by 1 base. In germline, CDR1 is SGHRS, CDR2 YFSETQ.

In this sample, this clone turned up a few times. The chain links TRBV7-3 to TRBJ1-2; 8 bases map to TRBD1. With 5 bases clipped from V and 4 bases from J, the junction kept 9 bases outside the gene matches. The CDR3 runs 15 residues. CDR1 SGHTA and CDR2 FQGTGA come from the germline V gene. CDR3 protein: CASSQQGASSYGYTF. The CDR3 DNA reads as TGTGCCAGCAGCCAGCAGGGGGCGTCTTCCTATGGCTACACCTTC.

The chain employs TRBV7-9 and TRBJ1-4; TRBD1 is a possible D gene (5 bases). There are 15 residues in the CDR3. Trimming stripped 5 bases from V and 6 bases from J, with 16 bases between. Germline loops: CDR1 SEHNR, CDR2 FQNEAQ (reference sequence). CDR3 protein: CASSAPDTYDEKLFF. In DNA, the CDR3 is TGTGCCAGCAGCGCACCGGACACGTATGATGAAAAACTGTTTTTT.

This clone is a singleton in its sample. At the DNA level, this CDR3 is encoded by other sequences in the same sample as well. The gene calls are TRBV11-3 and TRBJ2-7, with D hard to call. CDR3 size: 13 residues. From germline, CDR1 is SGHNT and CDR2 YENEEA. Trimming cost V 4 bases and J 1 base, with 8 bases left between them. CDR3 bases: TGTGCCAGCAGCTCCGGCCAATCCTACGAGCAGTACTTC. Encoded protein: CASSSGQSYEQYF.

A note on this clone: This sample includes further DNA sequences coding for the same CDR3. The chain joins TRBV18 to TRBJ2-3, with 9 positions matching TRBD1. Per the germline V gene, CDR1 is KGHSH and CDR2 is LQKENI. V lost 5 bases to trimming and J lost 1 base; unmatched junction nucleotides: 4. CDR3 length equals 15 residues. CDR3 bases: TGTGCCAGCTCAGCGAGACAGGGGGGCACAGATACGCAGTATTTT. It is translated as CASSARQGGTDTQYF.

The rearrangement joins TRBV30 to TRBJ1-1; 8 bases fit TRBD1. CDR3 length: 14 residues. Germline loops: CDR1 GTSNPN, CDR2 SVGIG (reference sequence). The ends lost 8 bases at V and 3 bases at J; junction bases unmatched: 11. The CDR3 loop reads CAGNKRTGHTEAFF. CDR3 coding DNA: TGTGCCGGAAATAAAAGGACAGGGCACACTGAAGCTTTCTTT.

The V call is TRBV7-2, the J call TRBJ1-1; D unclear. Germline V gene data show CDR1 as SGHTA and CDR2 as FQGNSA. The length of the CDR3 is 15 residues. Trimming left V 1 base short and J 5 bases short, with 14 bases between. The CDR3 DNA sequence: TGTGCCAGCAGCTTAGATCCGGGCCCATTGACTGAAGCTTTCTTT. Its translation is CASSLDPGPLTEAFF.

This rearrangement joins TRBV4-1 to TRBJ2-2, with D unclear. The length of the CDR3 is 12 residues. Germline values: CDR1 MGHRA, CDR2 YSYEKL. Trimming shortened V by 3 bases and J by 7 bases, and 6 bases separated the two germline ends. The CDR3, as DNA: TGCGCCAGCAGCCATGGTGGCGGGGAGCTGTTTTTT. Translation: CASSHGGGELFF.

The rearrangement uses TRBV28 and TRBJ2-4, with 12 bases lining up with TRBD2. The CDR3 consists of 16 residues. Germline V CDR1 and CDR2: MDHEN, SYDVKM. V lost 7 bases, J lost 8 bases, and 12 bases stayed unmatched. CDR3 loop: CASTAATSGSRDIQYF. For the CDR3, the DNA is TGTGCCAGCACCGCCGCGACTAGCGGGAGTAGGGACATTCAGTACTTC.

The CDR3 sequence: CASSETSVTDTQYF. Written as DNA, the CDR3 is TGTGCCAGCAGCGAGACTAGCGTTACAGATACGCAGTATTTT. The genes are TRBV2 and TRBJ2-3, with 8 bases that match TRBD2. This CDR3 region has 14 residues. V lost 6 bases and J lost 3; bases outside the gene matches: 5. Germline values: CDR1 SNHLY, CDR2 FYNNEI.

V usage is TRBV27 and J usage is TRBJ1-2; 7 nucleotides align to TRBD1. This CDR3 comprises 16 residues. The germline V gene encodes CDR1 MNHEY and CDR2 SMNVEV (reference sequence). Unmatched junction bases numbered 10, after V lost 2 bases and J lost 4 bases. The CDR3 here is CASSLRFQGVSYGYTF. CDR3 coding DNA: TGTGCCAGCAGTTTACGGTTCCAGGGGGTGAGCTATGGCTACACCTTC.

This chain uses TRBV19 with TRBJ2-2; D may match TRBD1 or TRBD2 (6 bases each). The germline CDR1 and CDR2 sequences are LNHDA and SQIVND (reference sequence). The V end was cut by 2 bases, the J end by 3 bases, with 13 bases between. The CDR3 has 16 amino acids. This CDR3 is CASSIHRGGHTGELFF. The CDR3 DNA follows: TGTGCCAGTAGTATACACAGAGGGGGGCACACCGGGGAGCTGTTTTTT.

Here the CDR3 reads CASSVDVRGTSNTEAFF. The CDR3 DNA reads TGTGCCAGCAGCGTAGATGTGCGCGGGACATCTAACACTGAAGCTTTCTTT. The chain is built from TRBV9 and TRBJ1-1; possibly TRBD1 for D (6 bases). The CDR3 extends over 17 amino acids. From germline, CDR1 is SGDLS and CDR2 YYNGEE. Trimming took off 0 bases at V and 2 bases at J, with 17 bases between the two ends.

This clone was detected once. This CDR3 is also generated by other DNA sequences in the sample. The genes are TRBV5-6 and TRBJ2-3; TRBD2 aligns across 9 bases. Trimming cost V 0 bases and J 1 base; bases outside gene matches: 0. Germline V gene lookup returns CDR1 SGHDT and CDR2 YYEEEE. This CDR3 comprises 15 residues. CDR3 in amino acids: CASSLVAGGTDTQYF. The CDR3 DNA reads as TGTGCCAGCAGCTTGGTAGCGGGGGGCACAGATACGCAGTATTTT.

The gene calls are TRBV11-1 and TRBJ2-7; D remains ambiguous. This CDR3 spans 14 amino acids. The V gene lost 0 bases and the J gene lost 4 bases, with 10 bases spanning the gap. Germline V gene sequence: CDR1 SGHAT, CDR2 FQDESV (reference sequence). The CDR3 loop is CASSLAPAMYEQYF. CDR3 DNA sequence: TGTGCCAGCAGCTTAGCCCCAGCTATGTACGAGCAGTACTTC.

In DNA form, the CDR3 reads TGTGCCAGCAGTTTTAGCGGGGTCCAGGTTGCTGGCTACACCTTC. It yields the protein CASSFSGVQVAGYTF. The rearrangement links TRBV28 to TRBJ1-2, with D unresolved. V was pared by 3 bases and J by 7 bases, with 18 bases between. There are 15 residues in the CDR3. Germline-derived CDR1 and CDR2 are MDHEN and SYDVKM.

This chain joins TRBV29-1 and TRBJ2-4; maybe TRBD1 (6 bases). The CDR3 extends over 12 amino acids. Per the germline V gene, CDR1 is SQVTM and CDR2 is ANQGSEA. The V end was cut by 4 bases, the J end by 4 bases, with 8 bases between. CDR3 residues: CSVVQGKNIQYF. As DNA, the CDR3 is TGCAGCGTTGTTCAGGGGAAAAACATTCAGTACTTC.

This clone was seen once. DNA of the CDR3: TGTGCCAGCAGCTTAGACAGGGAAACTGAAGCTTTCTTT. Its translation is CASSLDRETEAFF. The chain uses TRBV7-9 and TRBJ1-1; weak D call: TRBD1 (6 bases). The V end was cut by 1 base, the J end by 5 bases, with 8 bases between. This CDR3 has 13 amino acids. Per germline, CDR1 SEHNR and CDR2 FQNEAQ (reference sequence).

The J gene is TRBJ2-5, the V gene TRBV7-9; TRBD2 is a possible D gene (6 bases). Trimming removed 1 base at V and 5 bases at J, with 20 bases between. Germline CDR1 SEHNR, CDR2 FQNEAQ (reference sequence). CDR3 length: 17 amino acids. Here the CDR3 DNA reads TGTGCCAGCAGCTTAGTGGTGGGAGGAACGGTGGGGGAGACCCAGTACTTC. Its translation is CASSLVVGGTVGETQYF.